The present T cell receptor beta chain was sequenced within a study of cytomegalovirus exposure and HLA in healthy donors (TCRdb year 2017). For the wider study: An earlier analysis of 587 of the donors reported about 280 Gb of sequence data and about 120 million unique TCR beta sequences obtained from about 180 million T cells. Around 320 gigabases of sequencing data and approximately 80 million unique TCR sequences were included in an early release covering around 650 HLA-typed donors. Among the roughly 400 genotyped donors, 81% belonged to the genetic ancestry cluster associated with self-reported Caucasian donors. The aim of the study was to test whether cataloging public T cell receptors could identify signatures of past pathogen exposure. Using immunosequencing, the study profiled T cell repertoires from 640 or so subjects and related those repertoires to cytomegalovirus serostatus. In addition to the first cohort of 650 to 800 subjects, a separate validation cohort of 120 different subjects was used. The study combined high-throughput TCR immunosequencing, statistical association of individual TCRs with disease status, and machine learning to predict cytomegalovirus infection status. To study patterns of TCR occurrence, a later analysis re-analyzed previously published TCR beta repertoires from 666 donors and added high-resolution HLA genotyping. Rather than using new phenotypic data, the later analysis identified candidate immune exposures from TCR beta sequences and from how often those sequences occurred across donors. An earlier analysis of 500 to 650 of the donors applied high-throughput TCR beta sequencing to assess whether each TCR beta V gene segment acted as functional or pseudogenic. Donor age, sex, ethnicity and CMV serostatus were collected together with the repertoire data. Genome-wide SNP genotypes for about 55% of the roughly 670 donors were used in a later genetic analysis, which treated that subset as a discovery cohort. Every repertoire in the discovery cohort had been generated on one and the same sequencing platform. Class I and class II HLA loci were covered by the typing at four-digit resolution. Typing coverage varied by locus: roughly 620-640 donors for A, B, C, DRB1 and DQB1; approximately 520 for DQA1; around 570 for DPA1; 450 to 480 for DPB1. Four or five DR-DQ haplotypes were handled as single units for association and clustering because linkage in the cohort was strong. Across approximately 420 genotyped donors of the cohort, an average of 235,054 unique TCR beta nucleotide sequences per donor were sequenced, and 15% to 20% of those sequences were non-productive. Beyond this particular receptor, the publication reports: At a false discovery rate of 0.05, a later analysis linked about 17,000 TCR beta sequences to specific HLA alleles. A further reported finding was that TCR beta sequences accurately predicted the HLA-A and HLA-B alleles for most subjects in the first cohort. In a later genetic analysis, a missense DCLRE1C variant was associated with V-gene and J-gene trimming of TCR beta chains, and the association was replicated in an independent cohort. Three of the identified cytomegalovirus-associated TCR beta chains were confirmed in vitro to be specific for cytomegalovirus antigens. The authors suggested that the approach could potentially be generalized to other disease states and immunological phenotypes. The only immune exposure information available for the cohort was CMV serostatus. A later analysis found that TCR association rates varied across HLA loci, with DRB1 alleles showing the most associated TCRs and HLA-C alleles the fewest. Cytomegalovirus status was reported to be diagnosed by the classifier with high specificity and sensitivity in both the original and validation cohorts. According to a later analysis, parvovirus B19, influenza, CMV and Epstein-Barr virus appeared linked to several top co-occurrence clusters. HLA typing was unavailable for some donors at each locus, so association tests used only the typed subset. A later analysis found that most CMV-associated TCR beta chains appeared HLA-restricted, with HLA associations seemingly driven largely by CMV exposure. An earlier analysis of approximately 540 of the donors showed that most TCR beta V segments appeared in productive rearrangements either about 87% or about 30% of the time, which broadly matched IMGT annotations. Over 15 rarely observed V segments, including chromosome 9 orphons, were excluded from the earlier analysis of approximately 600 of the donors because counts were too low. The sequencing pipeline was judged likely to have produced a cluster of highly shared sequence variants as a technical artifact. Linkage disequilibrium might explain the correlated functional status among segregating V segments, but an unknown experimental factor could not be excluded. Compared with the approximately 700-donor mean, donors in an Asian-associated ancestry cluster had fewer N-insertions in productive TCRs, according to a later genetic analysis. A later analysis found that HLA-associated TCR beta chains were more clonally expanded and had lower generation probabilities than equally common non-associated chains. The study gave a list of roughly 150 TCR beta chains associated with cytomegalovirus. The presence/absence analyses assumed that sequencing depth was roughly uniform across donors, and that assumption may not be true. While some public TCRs were present in many individuals, most TCR sequences turned up only very rarely across donors. When HLA alleles, especially DR and DQ, strongly co-occurred, TCR associations were difficult to assign to individual alleles. In this cohort, only TCR beta chains were sequenced, and detectable features were limited by the absence of alpha or paired-chain data.

The cohort comprised 710 or so healthy bone marrow donors. All cohort members were sampled while nominally healthy, although unrecorded immune exposures were likely present. The donor tested CMV seronegative, placing the donor among the roughly 340 seronegative members of the cohort. A peripheral blood sample was collected from each donor, and TCR beta sequencing was performed on peripheral blood mononuclear cells. The Qiagen DNeasy Blood Extraction Kit was used to extract genomic DNA from the blood cell samples. With regard to this clone: No antigen is known for it. No much larger clonotype is one base removed from it; base qualities were not supplied.

Library preparation was by the immunoSEQ multiplex PCR assay. For the multiplex PCR, a mixture combining 60 forward primers for TCR Vbeta segments and 13 reverse primers for TCR Jbeta segments was used. The CDR3 region of rearranged TCR beta genes was amplified from genomic DNA by a multiplex PCR assay. The amplified TCR beta libraries were sequenced on the Illumina HiSeq System as 87-base-pair reads. The original methods were these. A later analysis counted tens of millions of unique TCR beta chains across the 666 repertoires, and around 9.9 million of these chains were shared by at least two donors. To remove PCR and sequencing errors, raw reads were error-corrected and collapsed into unique sequences using a nearest-neighbor algorithm that merged closely related sequences. V, D and J gene segments were assigned by aligning CDR3 sequences to IMGT reference sequences. For a sequence to be retained, a match of at least six nucleotides was required to both a V gene segment and a J gene segment. Rearrangements were called productive when the CDR3 lacked stop codons and stayed in frame with V and J; all others were non-productive. Following IMGT convention, CDR3 was defined as the stretch from the second conserved V-encoded cysteine up to the conserved J-encoded phenylalanine. The earlier analysis of 450 to 750 of the donors excluded any sequence lacking an unambiguous match to a single V gene segment. An earlier analysis of under 750 of the donors called V segments functional above 56.7% productive rearrangements and segregating when the between-donor standard deviation exceeded 5%. A statistical classification framework was built for diagnosing cytomegalovirus status from the catalog of TCR beta chain sequences. In a later analysis, TCR nucleotide sequences were compared against IMGT/GENE-DB human TR gene sequences so that V and J genes could be assigned. Using the TCRdist pipeline, a later analysis assigned CDR3 sequences along with most-parsimonious VDJ recombination scenarios. A later analysis defined each TCR beta chain by its CDR3 amino acid sequence plus V-gene family, and excluded reads lacking a unique V-gene family. To address suspected cross-contamination and a sequencing artifact, a later analysis removed a few hundred highly shared, low-generation-probability nucleotide sequences. In a later analysis, a clonal expansion index for each public chain was calculated from normalized within-repertoire ranks of inferred template counts. A later analysis computed generation probabilities with a VDJ recombination model fitted to out-of-frame rearrangements, and checked the results against IGoR. Hypergeometric tests were used in a later analysis to score TCR-TCR, TCR-HLA and TCR-CMV co-occurrence, with a repertoire-size bias correction applied to the TCR pairs. To estimate false discovery rates, a later analysis permuted the HLA or CMV assignments 20 times. In a later analysis, co-occurring TCRs were grouped using DBSCAN, and TCRdist sequence similarity was added for clustering within HLA-allele-positive subsets. For co-occurrence clustering, repertoires with fewer than 30,000 or more than 120,000 public chains were excluded, along with about five repertoires with anomalous nucleotide sharing. Here the immuneACCESS table is served through TCRdb, limited to in-frame sequences with V and J called. Missing clones are a known gap in these copies; in checked studies unresolved V genes cover under half, and the rest lacks a known reason. V and J calls and clone size are copied from that table; D and trimming were computed from the DNA. The sample table holds about 200,000 clones, of which approximately 83% were seen once. Of the sample, 0.71% falls within the top ten clones.

Specimen: PBMCs. This receptor was obtained from a boy aged 2-9 years in good health and CMV-seronegative.

The sequence in DNA is TGTGCCAGTACCGGGACAGGGGACTACGAGCAGTACTTC. Translated, it reads CASTGTGDYEQYF. The chain links TRBV19 with TRBJ2-7; 10 bases in the junction line up with TRBD1. CDR1 and CDR2, per the germline V gene (reference sequence), are LNHDA and SQIVND. Germline trimming: 7 bases from V, 3 bases from J; junction bases outside gene matches: 3. Including cysteine and phenylalanine, the CDR3 has 13 amino acids. Left in the record is the CDR3 DNA by itself, 39 bases read in frame from the first base.